This TCR beta chain was sequenced for a study of T cells in Graves' hyperthyroidism and ophthalmopathy. Trimming stripped 6 bases from V and 2 bases from J, with 15 bases between. The CDR3 loop spans 15 amino acids. The germline CDR1 and CDR2 sequences are MDHEN and SYDVKM. The source of the PBMCs was around 9 ml of fresh peripheral blood. TCR beta CDR3 regions were amplified from RNA transcripts. HTBI primers were employed in a first-round RT-PCR of the TCR CDR3. TCRdb analysed the multiplex PCR reads with MiXCR anew, one entry per CDR3 protein. The sample includes approximately 370,000 distinct CDR3 sequences, approximately 18% of them seen just once. In its sample, this clonotype was seen many times.

Specimen: blood. V usage is TRBV28 and J usage is TRBJ2-3; D may correspond to TRBD1 or TRBD2 (5 bases each). The clonotype was recovered from a woman between 25 and 40 years old with Graves' hyperthyroidism that later progressed to Graves' ophthalmopathy. The CDR3 protein is CASSLGAGHTDTQYF. The CDR3 nucleotides read TGTGCCAGCAGCCTCGGGGCAGGCCACACAGATACGCAGTATTTT. Filled out from reference TRBV28 and TRBJ2-3, the complete variable domain reads DVKVTQSSRYLVKRTGEKVFLECVQDMDHENMFWYRQDPGLGLRLIYFSYDVKMKEKGDIPEGYSVSREKKERFSLILESASTNQTSMYLCASSLGAGHTDTQYFGPGTRLTVL.